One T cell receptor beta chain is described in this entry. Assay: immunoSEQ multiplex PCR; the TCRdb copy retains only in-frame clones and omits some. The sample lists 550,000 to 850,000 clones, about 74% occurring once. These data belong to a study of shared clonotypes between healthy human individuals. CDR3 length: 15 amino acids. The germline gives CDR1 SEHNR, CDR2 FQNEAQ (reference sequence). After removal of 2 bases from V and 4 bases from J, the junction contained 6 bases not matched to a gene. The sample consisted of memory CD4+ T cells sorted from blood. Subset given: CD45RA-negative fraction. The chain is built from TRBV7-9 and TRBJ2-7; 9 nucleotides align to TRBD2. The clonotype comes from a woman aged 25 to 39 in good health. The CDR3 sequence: CASSLSSSGAYEQYF. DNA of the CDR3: TGTGCCAGCAGCTTATCTTCTAGCGGGGCTTACGAGCAGTACTTC.